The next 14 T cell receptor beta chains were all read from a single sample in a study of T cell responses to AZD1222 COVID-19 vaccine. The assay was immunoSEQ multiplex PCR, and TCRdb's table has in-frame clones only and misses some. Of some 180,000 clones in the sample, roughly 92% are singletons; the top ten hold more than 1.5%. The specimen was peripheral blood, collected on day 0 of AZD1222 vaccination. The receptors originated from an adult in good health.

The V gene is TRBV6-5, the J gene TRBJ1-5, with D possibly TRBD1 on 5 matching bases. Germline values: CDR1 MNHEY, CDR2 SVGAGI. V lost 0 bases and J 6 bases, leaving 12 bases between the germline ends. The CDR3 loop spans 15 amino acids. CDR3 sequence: CASSYSRDRGQPQHF. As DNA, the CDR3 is TGTGCCAGCAGTTACTCCCGGGACCGAGGTCAGCCCCAGCATTTT.

The CDR3 DNA is TGCAGCGTTGAACAGGGGGCGCGGTATGGCTACACCTTC. It encodes CSVEQGARYGYTF. The chain couples TRBV29-1 to TRBJ1-2, with 8 bases identical to TRBD1. The ends lost 2 bases at V and 5 bases at J; junction bases unmatched: 4. The V gene's germline CDR1 is SQVTM and CDR2 ANQGSEA. This CDR3 has 13 amino acids.

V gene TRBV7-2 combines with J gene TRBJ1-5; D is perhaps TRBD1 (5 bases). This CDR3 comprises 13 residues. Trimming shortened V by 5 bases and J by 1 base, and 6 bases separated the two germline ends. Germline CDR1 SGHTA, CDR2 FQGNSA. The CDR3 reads CASSGDSNQPQHF. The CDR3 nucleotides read TGTGCCAGCAGCGGGGACAGCAATCAGCCCCAGCATTTT.

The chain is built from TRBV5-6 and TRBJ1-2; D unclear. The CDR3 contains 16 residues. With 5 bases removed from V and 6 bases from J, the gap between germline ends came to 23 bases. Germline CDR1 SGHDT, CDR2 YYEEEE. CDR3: CASRKSTGSQRDGYTF. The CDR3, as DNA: TGTGCCAGCAGAAAATCCACCGGGTCACAGAGGGATGGCTACACCTTC.

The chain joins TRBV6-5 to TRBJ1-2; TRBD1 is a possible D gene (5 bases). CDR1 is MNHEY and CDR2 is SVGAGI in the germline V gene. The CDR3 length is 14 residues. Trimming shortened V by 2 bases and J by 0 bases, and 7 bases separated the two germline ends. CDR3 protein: CASSYRGPNYGYTF. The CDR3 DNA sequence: TGTGCCAGCAGTTACAGGGGACCTAACTATGGCTACACCTTC.

Written as DNA, the CDR3 is TGTGCCAGCAGTGAAGGTGACAGGGGGGCACCCCTCCACTTT. Amino acid sequence: CASSEGDRGAPLHF. The V and J genes are TRBV6-1 and TRBJ1-6; 9 bases fit TRBD1. From germline, CDR1 is MNHNS and CDR2 SASEGT. This CDR3 has 14 residues. V lost 1 base, J lost 11 bases, and 3 bases stayed unmatched.

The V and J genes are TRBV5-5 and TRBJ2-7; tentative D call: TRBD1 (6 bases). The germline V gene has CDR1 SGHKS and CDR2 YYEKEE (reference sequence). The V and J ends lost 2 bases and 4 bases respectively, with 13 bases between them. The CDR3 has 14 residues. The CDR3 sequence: CASSLIWGRYEQYF. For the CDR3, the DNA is TGTGCCAGCAGCTTAATCTGGGGGCGATACGAGCAGTACTTC.

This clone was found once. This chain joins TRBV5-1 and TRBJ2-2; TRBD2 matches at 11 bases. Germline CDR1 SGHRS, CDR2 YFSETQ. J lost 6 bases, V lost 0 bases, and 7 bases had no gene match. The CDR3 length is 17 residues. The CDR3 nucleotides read TGCGCCAGCAGCTTGGTTAGCGGGAGGGCCCAGGCCGGGGAGCTGTTTTTT. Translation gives CASSLVSGRAQAGELFF. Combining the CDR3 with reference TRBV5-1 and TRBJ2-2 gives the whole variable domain KAGVTQTPRYLIKTRGQQVTLSCSPISGHRSVSWYQQTPGQGLQFLFEYFSETQRNKGNFPGRFSGRQFSNSRSEMNVSTLELGDSALYLCASSLVSGRAQAGELFFGEGSRLTVL.

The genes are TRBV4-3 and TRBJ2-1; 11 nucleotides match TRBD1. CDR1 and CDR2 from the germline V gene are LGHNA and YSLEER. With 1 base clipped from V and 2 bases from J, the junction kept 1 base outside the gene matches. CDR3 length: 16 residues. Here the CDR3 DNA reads TGCGCCAGCAGCCAAGGGACAGGGGGCGCCTACAATGAGCAGTTCTTC. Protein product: CASSQGTGGAYNEQFF.

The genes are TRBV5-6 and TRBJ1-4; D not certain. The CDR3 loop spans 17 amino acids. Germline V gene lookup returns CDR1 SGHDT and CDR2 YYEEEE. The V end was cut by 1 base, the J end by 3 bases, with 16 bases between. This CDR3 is CASSLFGSGEANEKLFF. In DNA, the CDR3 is TGTGCCAGCAGCTTGTTTGGCTCTGGGGAGGCTAATGAAAAACTGTTTTTT.

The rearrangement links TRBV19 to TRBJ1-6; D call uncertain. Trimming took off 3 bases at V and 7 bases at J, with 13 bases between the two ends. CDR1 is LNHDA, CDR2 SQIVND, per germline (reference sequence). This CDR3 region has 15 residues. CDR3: CASSMGRHINSPLHF. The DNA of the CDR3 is TGTGCCAGTAGTATGGGAAGACACATAAATTCACCCCTCCACTTT.

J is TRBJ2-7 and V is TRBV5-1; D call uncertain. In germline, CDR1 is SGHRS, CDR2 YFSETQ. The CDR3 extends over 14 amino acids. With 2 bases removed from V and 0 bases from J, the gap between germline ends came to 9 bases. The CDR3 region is CASSLHVSSYEQYF. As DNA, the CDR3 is TGCGCCAGCAGCTTACACGTAAGCTCCTACGAGCAGTACTTC.

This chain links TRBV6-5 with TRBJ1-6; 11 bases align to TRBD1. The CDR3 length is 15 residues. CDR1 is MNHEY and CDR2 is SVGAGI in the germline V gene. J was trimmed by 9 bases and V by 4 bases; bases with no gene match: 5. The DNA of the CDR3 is TGTGCCAGCAGTTTCCGGACAGGGGGCGGTTCACCCCTCCACTTT. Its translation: CASSFRTGGGSPLHF.

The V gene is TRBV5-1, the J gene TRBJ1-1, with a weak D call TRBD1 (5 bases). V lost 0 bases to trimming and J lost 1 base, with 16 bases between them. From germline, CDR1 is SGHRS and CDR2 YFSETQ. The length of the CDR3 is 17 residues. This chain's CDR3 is CASSLAGWTRSNTEAFF. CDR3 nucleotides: TGCGCCAGCAGCTTGGCAGGGTGGACCCGTTCGAACACTGAAGCTTTCTTT.